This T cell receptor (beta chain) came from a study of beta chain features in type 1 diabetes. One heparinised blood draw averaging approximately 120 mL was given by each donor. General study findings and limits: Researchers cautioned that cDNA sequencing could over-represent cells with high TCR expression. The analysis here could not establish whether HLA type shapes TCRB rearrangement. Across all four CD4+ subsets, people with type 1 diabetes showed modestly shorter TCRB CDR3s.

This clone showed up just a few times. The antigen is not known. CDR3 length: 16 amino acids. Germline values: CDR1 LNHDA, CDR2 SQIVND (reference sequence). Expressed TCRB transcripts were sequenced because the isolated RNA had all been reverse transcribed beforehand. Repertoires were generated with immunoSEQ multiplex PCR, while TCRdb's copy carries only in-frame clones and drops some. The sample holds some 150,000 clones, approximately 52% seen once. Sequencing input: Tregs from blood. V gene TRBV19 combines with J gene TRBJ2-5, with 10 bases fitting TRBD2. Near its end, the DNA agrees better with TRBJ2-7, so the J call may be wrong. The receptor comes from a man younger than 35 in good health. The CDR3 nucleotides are TGTGCCAGTAGTCTACGACTAGCGGGTGAAGGTTACGAGCAGTACTTC. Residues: CASSLRLAGEGYEQYF.